Presented here are 29 T cell receptor beta chains from one specimen sequenced in a study of metastatic and nonmetastatic thyroid tumors. Thyroid surgery was performed in patients who had received no treatment beforehand. MiXCR re-clonotyped the PCR reads for TCRdb. The repertoire includes 30,000 to 35,000 clones, 15% of them detected once, and under 20% sits in the top ten. The specimen was blood. The receptors were gathered from a male donor with papillary thyroid cancer or a benign thyroid nodule (not recorded which). Some clones in this sample may be carry-over from other donors' samples.

Of note for this clone: Being one base from a much bigger clone, this may be a read error. This chain joins TRBV6-5 and TRBJ1-1, with 8 bases fitting TRBD1. The CDR3 length is 18 residues. The junction had 21 bases not matched to a gene; V was cut back by 7 bases and J by 5 bases. The germline gives CDR1 MNHEY, CDR2 SVGAGI. CDR3 bases: TGTGCCAGCATTTTAACGACAGGGGTAGTCCGATTGGGAACTGAAGCTTTCTTT. It is translated as CASILTTGVVRLGTEAFF.

There are many counts of this clone. The rearrangement links TRBV12-5 to TRBJ1-5; D uncertain. Trimming shortened V by 5 bases and J by 4 bases, and 6 bases separated the two germline ends. CDR1 is LGHNT and CDR2 is FRNRAP in the germline V gene. The CDR3 has 12 amino acids. The CDR3 here is CASGPSNQPQHF. The CDR3 nucleotides read TGTGCTAGTGGTCCCTCAAATCAGCCCCAGCATTTT.

A remark on this clone: Germline is not matched at one junction end, which may reflect a read error. The chain couples TRBV11-1 to TRBJ2-7, with unresolved D. This CDR3 is 14 amino acids long. Germline-derived CDR1 and CDR2 are SGHAT and FQDESV (reference sequence). As DNA, the CDR3 is TGTGCCAGCAGCGCCGCGACTGGCTACTACGATCAGTACTTT. Protein sequence: CASSAATGYYDQYF.

The chain links TRBV6-5 to TRBJ2-1; 11 bases are shared with TRBD2. The CDR3 length is 16 residues. V lost 4 bases to trimming and J lost 9 bases; unmatched junction nucleotides: 11. Germline V CDR1 and CDR2: MNHEY, SVGAGI. The CDR3 nucleotides read TGTGCCAGCAGTTGGCTAGCGGGAGGTTTTAATGCTGAGCAGTTCTTC. This sequence encodes CASSWLAGGFNAEQFF.

This clone was counted at least ten times. This chain connects TRBV6-2 or TRBV6-3 to TRBJ1-4; 9 positions match TRBD1. V shed 6 bases and J 5 bases; nucleotides not matched to a gene: 1. CDR1 and CDR2 (germline): MNHEY, SVGEGT. The length of the CDR3 is 13 residues. The CDR3 region is CASRDRGNEKLFF. In DNA, the CDR3 is TGTGCCAGCAGAGACAGGGGGAATGAAAAACTGTTTTTT.

This clone has a count of ten or more. At one boundary the junction diverges from the germline segment, which might be a read error. The chain is built from TRBV6-4 and TRBJ2-1, with D possibly being TRBD2 (6 bases). Germline lookup yields CDR1 MRHNA and CDR2 SNTAGT. CDR3 size: 12 residues. CDR3 sequence (DNA): TGTGCCAGCAGTGACTCCGCTAGCGTCATATCCTTC. Its protein product is CASSDSASVISF.

The V and J genes are TRBV7-9 and TRBJ2-7, with D possibly matching TRBD2 (6 bases). Germline V gene sequence: CDR1 SEHNR, CDR2 FQNEAQ (reference sequence). The CDR3 covers 15 residues. Trimming pared 1 base from V and 0 bases from J, leaving 10 bases between. This chain's CDR3 is CASSLVAGSSYEQYF. CDR3 sequence (DNA): TGTGCCAGCAGCTTAGTGGCGGGAAGCTCCTACGAGCAGTACTTC.

This chain uses TRBV4-1 with TRBJ2-3; D gene uncertain. CDR3 length: 16 residues. Germline values: CDR1 MGHRA, CDR2 YSYEKL. The V end lost 2 bases, the J end lost 2 bases, and 14 bases lay between the germline ends. CDR3 bases: TGCGCCAGCAGCCAATTGGGCCATAGACACACAGATACGCAGTATTTT. Protein product: CASSQLGHRHTDTQYF.

In this sample, this clone turned up a few times. This may be a read error, as it is one base from a much larger clone. At the DNA level, this CDR3 is encoded by other sequences in the same sample as well. The chain combines TRBV20-1 with TRBJ1-1, with D unclear. The germline CDR1 and CDR2 sequences are DFQATT and SNEGSKA (reference sequence). V shed 0 bases and J shed 14 bases, with 16 bases lying between them. The CDR3 runs to 12 residues. The CDR3 loop reads CSAREGGKEAFF. For the CDR3, the DNA is TGCAGTGCTAGAGAGGGCGGAAAGGAGGCCTTCTTT.

This clone was recorded many times. This chain uses TRBV10-1 with TRBJ2-1; D unresolved. Germline values: CDR1 WNHNN, CDR2 SYGVQD (reference sequence). Trimming took off 5 bases at V and 10 bases at J, with 18 bases between the two ends. The CDR3 extends over 14 amino acids. The CDR3 DNA is TGCGCCAGCAGTTCCGGTGCCGCCCAATACGAGCAGTTCTTC. Its translation is CASSSGAAQYEQFF.

This clone has ten or more counts. The V and J genes are TRBV19 and TRBJ2-2; D might be TRBD2 (5 bases). The CDR3 loop spans 17 amino acids. The germline gives CDR1 LNHDA, CDR2 SQIVND (reference sequence). The V end lost 6 bases, the J end lost 3 bases, and 20 bases lay between the germline ends. The CDR3 spells CASRAGVWQSDTGELFF. The CDR3 region has the DNA TGTGCCAGTAGAGCCGGGGTCTGGCAGTCCGACACCGGGGAGCTGTTTTTT.

This clone was seen many times. The chain recombines TRBV9 with TRBJ2-1; D perhaps matches TRBD1 (5 bases). The CDR3 contains 15 residues. Germline CDR1 SGDLS, CDR2 YYNGEE. V was trimmed by 0 bases and J by 2 bases, leaving 9 bases between them. The chain's CDR3 is CASSVEGVPYNEQFF. CDR3 DNA: TGTGCCAGCAGCGTAGAAGGGGTCCCCTACAATGAGCAGTTCTTC.

This clone turned up a few times. Possible read error: a much larger clone is one base away. Other DNA sequences in the sample encode the same CDR3. This chain joins TRBV6-6 and TRBJ1-5; 8 positions agree with TRBD1. Germline V gives CDR1 MNHNY, CDR2 SVGAGI (reference sequence). V was clipped by 6 bases and J by 7 bases; unmatched bases: 20. This CDR3 has 18 residues. The CDR3 bases are TGTGCCAGCAGACTAGGGGTGGACAGGGTAGAAACGGAGCAGCCCCAGCATTTT. Amino acid sequence: CASRLGVDRVETEQPQHF.

This clone was counted many times. The J gene is TRBJ2-7, the V gene TRBV5-4, with 7 bases matching TRBD1. The germline V gene encodes CDR1 SGHNT and CDR2 YYREEE (reference sequence). Trimming at V came to 4 bases and at J to 5 bases, leaving 9 bases not matched to a gene. CDR3 length: 14 amino acids. CDR3 sequence (DNA): TGTGCCAGCAGCCGACAGGGTCTCTATGACGAGCAGTACTTC. This gives the protein CASSRQGLYDEQYF.

This clone was recorded at least ten times. This chain uses TRBV5-8 with TRBJ2-1; D possibly corresponds to TRBD2 (5 bases). CDR3 length: 15 residues. The V gene lost 2 bases and the J gene lost 0 bases, with 9 bases spanning the gap. Germline V lookup: CDR1 SGHTS, CDR2 YDEGEE. CDR3 residues: CASSFDGNSYNEQFF. The CDR3 region has the DNA TGTGCCAGCAGCTTCGACGGGAACTCCTACAATGAGCAGTTCTTC. Full variable domain (outside the CDR3, taken from reference TRBV5-8 and TRBJ2-1): EAGVTQSPTHLIKTRGQQATLRCSPISGHTSVYWYQQALGLGLQFLLWYDEGEERNRGNFPPRFSGRQFPNYSSELNVNALELEDSALYLCASSFDGNSYNEQFFGPGTRLTVL.

This clone was counted between two and nine times. The chain couples TRBV5-4 to TRBJ1-1; weak D call: TRBD1 (6 bases). Deletions cut 2 bases from V and 0 bases from J, with 11 bases between. The CDR3 sequence is 15 residues long. The V gene's germline CDR1 is SGHNT and CDR2 YYREEE (reference sequence). CDR3 region: CASSFPGHLNTEAFF. CDR3 DNA: TGTGCCAGCAGCTTCCCGGGACACCTGAACACTGAAGCTTTCTTT.

This clone was counted ten times or more. V gene TRBV29-1 combines with J gene TRBJ2-3; no clear D. Trimming stripped 5 bases from V and 2 bases from J, with 14 bases between. Germline lookup yields CDR1 SQVTM and CDR2 ANQGSEA. This CDR3 comprises 14 residues. The CDR3 DNA reads TGCAGCGTTCACACTGAAGGGCTCACAGATACGCAGTATTTT. Residues: CSVHTEGLTDTQYF.

This clone was detected ten times or more. The chain combines TRBV2 with TRBJ2-7; D unclear. V dropped 7 bases and J dropped 0 bases, with 7 bases sitting between them. This CDR3 is built from 12 residues. Germline V CDR1 and CDR2: SNHLY, FYNNEI. The CDR3 sequence: CASTVTSYEQYF. DNA for the CDR3: TGTGCCAGCACTGTGACCTCCTACGAGCAGTACTTC. The variable domain in full, with the rest retrieved from reference TRBV2 and TRBJ2-7, is EPEVTQTPSHQVTQMGQEVILRCVPISNHLYFYWYRQILGQKVEFLVSFYNNEISEKSEIFDDQFSVERPDGSNFTLKIRSTKLEDSAMYFCASTVTSYEQYFGPGTRLTVT.

The chain uses TRBV24-1 and TRBJ2-2; D unclear. V lost 6 bases and J lost 5, with 12 bases in between. CDR1 is KGHDR and CDR2 is SFDVKD in the germline V gene. This CDR3 is 14 amino acids long. The DNA of the CDR3 is TGTGCCACCAGTTACACCACGTTGACCGGGGAGCTGTTTTTT. Residues: CATSYTTLTGELFF.

This clone has at least ten counts. The gene calls are TRBV2 and TRBJ2-1; TRBD2 matches 12 bases. The CDR3 is made up of 18 amino acids. The J segment lost 0 bases and the V segment lost 6 bases, leaving 9 bases of the junction unmatched. From germline, CDR1 is SNHLY and CDR2 FYNNEI. The CDR3 protein is CASRGTSGPTYSYNEQFF. The CDR3 region has the DNA TGTGCCAGCAGGGGGACTAGCGGGCCTACGTACTCCTACAATGAGCAGTTCTTC.

This clone showed up many times. The chain is built from TRBV28 and TRBJ1-5; a possible D gene is TRBD1 (6 bases). The CDR3 consists of 15 residues. From germline, CDR1 is MDHEN and CDR2 SYDVKM. Trimming stripped 7 bases from V and 4 bases from J, with 17 bases between. The CDR3: CASNPTDGTNQPQHF. The DNA of the CDR3 is TGTGCCAGCAATCCGACAGACGGGACAAATCAGCCCCAGCATTTT.

By frequency in the sample, this clone is medium-sized. V is TRBV6-1 and J is TRBJ1-3; D is ambiguous. The V gene lost 6 bases and the J gene lost 0 bases, with 12 bases spanning the gap. The CDR3 extends over 15 amino acids. The V gene's germline CDR1 is MNHNS and CDR2 SASEGT. CDR3 nucleotides: TGTGCCAGCAGACAGCGAATAAGCTCTGGAAACACCATATATTTT. Translating gives CASRQRISSGNTIYF.

In this sample, this clone is medium-sized (0.01 to 0.1%). This sequence joins TRBV12-3 or TRBV12-4 and TRBJ2-7; TRBD2 aligns across 9 bases. CDR3 size: 15 residues. Trimming took 2 bases from V and 4 from J; bases not matched to a gene: 6. CDR3 sequence: CASSLMREGSYEQYF. The DNA of the CDR3 is TGTGCCAGCAGTTTAATGCGGGAGGGCTCGTACGAGCAGTACTTC.

This clone was counted ten times or more. The chain is built from TRBV20-1 and TRBJ2-7; D not resolved. The CDR3 extends over 14 amino acids. The V gene's germline CDR1 is DFQATT and CDR2 SNEGSKA (reference sequence). V lost 0 bases to trimming and J lost 3 bases, with 12 bases between them. CDR3: CSARDQTAHYEQYF. The CDR3 nucleotides read TGCAGTGCTAGAGATCAGACGGCACACTACGAGCAGTACTTC.

This clone was observed many times. This chain connects TRBV5-1 to TRBJ2-3, with a tentative D call TRBD2 (7 bases). CDR1 SGHRS and CDR2 YFSETQ come from the germline V gene. The CDR3 has 15 amino acids. V was cut by 4 bases and J by 3 bases, with 15 bases left in between. CDR3 residues: CASSPRGGYTDTQYF. For the CDR3, the DNA is TGCGCCAGCAGCCCCAGGGGAGGGTATACAGATACGCAGTATTTT.

This clone was observed at least ten times. The chain links TRBV9 to TRBJ2-3, with 10 bases identical to TRBD1. The CDR3 runs to 15 residues. Looked up from germline, CDR1 is SGDLS and CDR2 is YYNGEE. J gave up 3 bases and V 3 bases, and 4 bases lay outside the gene matches. The chain's CDR3 is CASSGGQGGTDTQYF. The CDR3 DNA reads TGTGCCAGCAGCGGCGGACAGGGGGGTACAGATACGCAGTATTTT.

With regard to this clone: Mismatch with germline at one junction end may stem from a read error. The CDR3 sequence: CSARDSGRSRETKYF. CDR3 nucleotide sequence: TGTAGTGCTAGAGATAGCGGGAGGTCCCGAGAGACCAAGTACTTC. The chain links TRBV20-1 to TRBJ2-5, with 10 bases lining up with TRBD2. The germline V gene has CDR1 DFQATT and CDR2 SNEGSKA (reference sequence). This CDR3 spans 15 amino acids.

V is TRBV19 and J is TRBJ2-7; D is unclear. The CDR3 spans 11 residues. V shed 8 bases and J shed 6 bases, with 11 bases lying between them. CDR1 is LNHDA and CDR2 is SQIVND in the germline V gene (reference sequence). The CDR3 loop is CASGVGSEQYF. CDR3 sequence (DNA): TGTGCCAGTGGCGTTGGTTCCGAGCAGTACTTC.

This clone was seen at least ten times. V usage is TRBV6-1 and J usage is TRBJ1-5; D remains ambiguous. The CDR3 is made up of 15 amino acids. V gave up 4 bases and J gave up 2 bases, with 12 bases separating them. Germline V gives CDR1 MNHNS, CDR2 SASEGT. The CDR3 nucleotides read TGTGCCAGCAGTGTTCTGGGTGTGGGCAATCAGCCCCAGCATTTT. This encodes CASSVLGVGNQPQHF.